A single sample gave rise to the 14 T cell receptor beta chains below, sequenced in a study of Tregs in tolerant kidney transplant recipients. TCRdb keeps only in-frame clones here, not all; method: immunoSEQ multiplex PCR. The top ten hold about 0.58% of the sample, which has 200,000 to 300,000 clones, about four fifths seen once. Sequencing was carried out using CD4+ T cells from blood. These receptors were taken from a human donor in good health.

This chain uses TRBV19 with TRBJ2-7; 8 bases align to TRBD1. Germline assignment: CDR1 LNHDA and CDR2 SQIVND (reference sequence). This CDR3 spans 14 amino acids. V gave up 2 bases and J gave up 4 bases; unmatched junction bases: 4. The chain's CDR3 is CASSITTGEYEQYF. The CDR3 DNA reads as TGTGCCAGTAGTATAACGACAGGGGAATACGAGCAGTACTTC. Complete variable domain (other parts from reference TRBV19 and TRBJ2-7): DGGITQSPKYLFRKEGQNVTLSCEQNLNHDAMYWYRQDPGQGLRLIYYSQIVNDFQKGDIAEGYSVSREKKESFPLTVTSAQKNPTAFYLCASSITTGEYEQYFGPGTRLTVT.

The chain links TRBV29-1 to TRBJ2-1; D possibly matches TRBD1 or TRBD2 (5 bases each). The germline CDR1 and CDR2 sequences are SQVTM and ANQGSEA. CDR3 length: 16 residues. The CDR3 loop is CSAILGTQPSYNEQFF. CDR3 nucleotides: TGCAGTGCTATCCTGGGGACGCAGCCGTCCTACAATGAGCAGTTCTTC.

V usage is TRBV9 and J usage is TRBJ2-5; TRBD2 matches at 12 bases. CDR3 size: 15 residues. Germline CDR1 and CDR2: SGDLS and YYNGEE. V gave up 0 bases and J gave up 5 bases; unmatched junction bases: 2. The CDR3, as DNA: TGTGCCAGCAGCGTAGCTCTAGCGGGGGGGGAGACCCAGTACTTC. As protein: CASSVALAGGETQYF.

This clone was counted a few times. Here the CDR3 DNA reads TGTGCCAGCAGTTCCGTCAGGGGGCGTATAAGCGAGCAGTACTTC. Amino acids: CASSSVRGRISEQYF. The chain links TRBV27 to TRBJ2-7; 8 positions match TRBD1. This CDR3 spans 15 amino acids. Germline V CDR1 and CDR2: MNHEY, SMNVEV (reference sequence). With V trimmed by 4 bases and J by 6 bases, 11 bases remained unmatched.

The J gene is TRBJ2-7, the V gene TRBV11-2, with D perhaps TRBD2 (6 bases). Germline CDR1 SGHAT, CDR2 FQNNGV. Trimming removed 1 base from V and 6 bases from J, with 10 bases in between. The length of the CDR3 is 13 residues. CDR3 protein: CASSLAGALEQYF. CDR3 nucleotides: TGTGCCAGCAGCTTAGCGGGAGCACTCGAGCAGTACTTC.

The V and J genes are TRBV5-1 and TRBJ2-1; D not resolved. The CDR3 is made up of 12 amino acids. Germline CDR1 and CDR2: SGHRS and YFSETQ. V dropped 2 bases and J dropped 0 bases, with 0 bases sitting between them. CDR3 in DNA: TGCGCCAGCAGCTTCTCCTACAATGAGCAGTTCTTC. This translates into CASSFSYNEQFF.

The chain uses TRBV23-1 and TRBJ2-5; 8 positions agree with TRBD1. TRBV23-1 counts as an open reading frame of uncertain function. V shed 0 bases, J shed 1 base, and the junction held 1 base outside the gene matches. The CDR3 is 15 residues long. The CDR3 DNA reads as TGCGCCAGCAGTCAATCTGACAGGGGCCAAGAGACCCAGTACTTC. Protein sequence: CASSQSDRGQETQYF.

The chain carries TRBV6-1 and TRBJ2-5, with a weak D call TRBD1 (6 bases). This CDR3 is built from 15 residues. Germline V gives CDR1 MNHNS, CDR2 SASEGT. V was trimmed by 8 bases and J by 5 bases, leaving 21 bases between them. The CDR3 DNA reads TGTGCCAGCGGGCCCGCCGCACACAGGGAGGAGACCCAGTACTTC. Translation: CASGPAAHREETQYF.

This clone was observed once. The chain carries TRBV19 and TRBJ1-3; possibly TRBD1 for D (6 bases). CDR1 and CDR2 from the germline V gene are LNHDA and SQIVND (reference sequence). The V end was cut by 6 bases, the J end by 2 bases, with 11 bases between. The CDR3 sequence is 14 residues long. The CDR3 DNA follows: TGTGCCAGTAGACCGGGACAAACTGGAAACACCATATATTTT. Amino acid sequence: CASRPGQTGNTIYF.

The rearrangement joins TRBV6-4 to TRBJ2-2; 7 positions agree with TRBD2. The germline V gene encodes CDR1 MRHNA and CDR2 SNTAGT. CDR3 length: 14 amino acids. The V gene end was trimmed by 2 bases and the J gene end by 3 bases; junction bases not matched to a gene: 0. The DNA for the CDR3 is TGTGCCAGCAGTGACGGGGGGGACACCGGGGAGCTGTTTTTT. This translates into CASSDGGDTGELFF.

The rearrangement joins TRBV5-1 to TRBJ1-5, with TRBD1 matching 11 bases. Germline CDR1 reads SGHRS; CDR2 reads YFSETQ. There are 19 residues in the CDR3. The junction had 10 bases not matched to a gene; V was cut back by 2 bases and J by 0 bases. CDR3 sequence: CASSFGPGQGDFSNQPQHF. The CDR3 DNA sequence: TGCGCCAGCAGCTTTGGCCCGGGACAGGGGGATTTTAGCAATCAGCCCCAGCATTTT.

In the case of this clone: In the same sample, other DNA sequences code for this CDR3. V usage is TRBV25-1 and J usage is TRBJ1-2; 7 bases fit TRBD1. After removal of 6 bases from V and 7 bases from J, the junction contained 8 bases not matched to a gene. CDR1 and CDR2 (germline): MGHDK, SYGVNS. This CDR3 spans 13 amino acids. This CDR3 is CASSGGQAGGYTF. The CDR3 coding sequence is TGTGCCAGCAGCGGTGGACAGGCCGGTGGCTACACCTTC.

The chain carries TRBV10-3 and TRBJ1-1; TRBD1 agrees at 9 bases. Germline V gene lookup returns CDR1 ENHRY and CDR2 SYGVKD. The CDR3 is 14 residues long. Losses at the gene ends were 10 bases for V and 0 bases for J; bases not matched to a gene: 6. Here the CDR3 reads CATWTGVMNTEAFF. CDR3 nucleotides: TGTGCCACCTGGACAGGGGTGATGAACACTGAAGCTTTCTTT.

The chain couples TRBV4-1 to TRBJ2-3; maybe TRBD2 (6 bases). Germline V gene data show CDR1 as MGHRA and CDR2 as YSYEKL. This CDR3 contains 17 residues. Deletions cut 6 bases from V and 0 bases from J, with 19 bases between. CDR3 sequence reads: CASSRSDRDSSTDTQYF. The CDR3 bases are TGCGCCAGCAGTCGCTCAGACCGGGACTCTAGCACAGATACGCAGTATTTT.